The 10 T cell receptor beta chains below were found in one sample sequenced in a study of cytomegalovirus exposure and HLA in healthy donors. Vbeta (60) and Jbeta (13) primers were used in the PCR. Clones were sequenced by immunoSEQ multiplex PCR, and TCRdb holds only the in-frame ones, with some missing. The sample has 180,000 or so clones, about 86% seen once; the top ten hold approximately 0.31%. What was sequenced was PBMCs. The receptors stem from a woman aged 30 to 39 in good health and CMV-seronegative.

V gene TRBV6-1 combines with J gene TRBJ1-1; 10 bases map to TRBD1. The V segment lost 10 bases and the J segment 0 bases; nucleotides outside the gene matches: 5. The CDR3 contains 14 residues. Germline V gives CDR1 MNHNS, CDR2 SASEGT. The CDR3 loop reads CAIRDRGMNTEAFF. In nucleotides, the CDR3 is TGTGCCATCCGGGACAGGGGAATGAACACTGAAGCTTTCTTT.

The J gene is TRBJ2-7, the V gene TRBV5-4, with D tentatively TRBD1 (6 bases). V lost 4 bases and J lost 6, with 23 bases in between. The germline gives CDR1 SGHNT, CDR2 YYREEE (reference sequence). This CDR3 is built from 16 residues. CDR3 in DNA: TGTGCCAGCAGCCAGCGAACAGGGAGTATGTATTTCGAGCAGTACTTC. It translates to CASSQRTGSMYFEQYF.

J is TRBJ2-2 and V is TRBV7-3; 8 nucleotides align to TRBD2. Trimming removed 0 bases from V and 5 bases from J; junction bases left unmatched: 2. CDR1 is SGHTA and CDR2 is FQGTGA in the germline V gene. The CDR3 totals 15 residues. This CDR3 is CASSLTSGVTGELFF. The CDR3 nucleotides are TGTGCCAGCAGCTTAACTAGCGGGGTTACCGGGGAGCTGTTTTTT.

The CDR3 region has the DNA TGTGCCAGCAGCCCAAGGGGGGGACTAGCGGGCGATGAGCAGTTCTTC. Its translation: CASSPRGGLAGDEQFF. The chain employs TRBV5-6 and TRBJ2-1; TRBD2 aligns across 12 bases. V was clipped by 4 bases and J by 8 bases; unmatched bases: 10. This CDR3 is 16 amino acids long. In germline, CDR1 is SGHDT, CDR2 YYEEEE.

J is TRBJ2-7 and V is TRBV7-2, with D maybe TRBD2 (5 bases). From germline, CDR1 is SGHTA and CDR2 FQGNSA. Between the trimmed V and J ends, which lost 3 bases and 3 bases, there was a span of 18 bases. The CDR3 loop spans 16 amino acids. This CDR3 reads CASSLLVGVASYEQYF. The CDR3 DNA reads as TGTGCCAGCAGCTTGTTGGTGGGAGTCGCTAGCTACGAGCAGTACTTC.

CDR3 protein: CAKAGANYGYTF. The CDR3 region has the DNA TGTGCCAAAGCGGGGGCTAACTATGGCTACACCTTC. V gene TRBV2 combines with J gene TRBJ1-2; possibly TRBD1 for D (5 bases). Trimming left V 10 bases short and J 0 bases short, with 9 bases between. CDR3 length: 12 residues. CDR1 SNHLY and CDR2 FYNNEI come from the germline V gene.

This chain connects TRBV27 to TRBJ2-7, with 14 bases identical to TRBD2. The length of the CDR3 is 15 residues. Trimming at V came to 5 bases and at J to 2 bases, leaving 2 bases not matched to a gene. Germline V gene data show CDR1 as MNHEY and CDR2 as SMNVEV (reference sequence). The CDR3, as DNA: TGTGCCAGCAGTCCGGGACTAGCGGGAGCCTACGAGCAGTACTTC. This encodes CASSPGLAGAYEQYF.

This rearrangement joins TRBV14 to TRBJ2-7; 8 nucleotides line up with TRBD2. The length of the CDR3 is 17 residues. CDR1 SGHDN and CDR2 FVKESK come from the germline V gene. V was pared by 0 bases and J by 3 bases, with 10 bases of the junction left unmatched. The CDR3 sequence: CASSQDERAGGIYEQYF. CDR3 coding DNA: TGTGCCAGCAGCCAAGATGAGAGGGCGGGAGGTATCTACGAGCAGTACTTC.

This rearrangement joins TRBV5-1 to TRBJ2-1; the D gene is possibly TRBD2 (6 bases). The CDR3 contains 14 residues. Germline V lookup: CDR1 SGHRS, CDR2 YFSETQ. Trimming stripped 4 bases from V and 8 bases from J, with 16 bases between. The CDR3 DNA follows: TGCGCCAGCAGCCGGGGGAGCGGGTGGTATGAGCAGTTCTTC. Protein: CASSRGSGWYEQFF. Combining the CDR3 with reference TRBV5-1 and TRBJ2-1 gives the whole variable domain KAGVTQTPRYLIKTRGQQVTLSCSPISGHRSVSWYQQTPGQGLQFLFEYFSETQRNKGNFPGRFSGRQFSNSRSEMNVSTLELGDSALYLCASSRGSGWYEQFFGPGTRLTVL.

This rearrangement joins TRBV13 to TRBJ2-5; a weak D match, TRBD1 (6 bases). Gene TRBJ2-7 matches the end of the DNA better, so the J call may be wrong. The CDR3 runs 14 residues. The germline gives CDR1 PRHDT, CDR2 FYEKMQ (reference sequence). As DNA, the CDR3 is TGTGCCAGCAGCTTGGGGGACACCTCCTACGAGCAGTACTTC. Its protein is CASSLGDTSYEQYF.